Listed here are 31 T cell receptor beta chains from one sample, sequenced in a study of T cell responses to AZD1222 COVID-19 vaccine. Clones were sequenced by immunoSEQ multiplex PCR, and TCRdb holds only the in-frame ones, with some missing. The table lists 90,000 to 110,000 clones, approximately 88% of them singletons. Source: peripheral blood, taken on day 0 of AZD1222 vaccination. The receptors originated from an adult in good health.

The chain links TRBV11-2 to TRBJ2-1; 10 bases align to TRBD1. J lost 5 bases, V lost 0 bases, and 13 bases had no gene match. The germline V gene encodes CDR1 SGHAT and CDR2 FQNNGV. CDR3 length equals 19 residues. This CDR3 is CASSLESLPTGGMDNEQFF. The CDR3 DNA is TGTGCCAGCAGCTTAGAGTCCCTTCCGACAGGGGGCATGGACAATGAGCAGTTCTTC.

This clone was seen a handful of times. This sequence joins TRBV11-3 and TRBJ1-1; no firm D call. Trimming shortened V by 2 bases and J by 0 bases, and 4 bases separated the two germline ends. The CDR3 contains 13 residues. Germline lookup yields CDR1 SGHNT and CDR2 YENEEA. CDR3 DNA sequence: TGTGCCAGCAGCTTAACAATGAACACTGAAGCTTTCTTT. This encodes CASSLTMNTEAFF. Full variable domain (remainder filled in from reference TRBV11-3 and TRBJ1-1): EAGVVQSPRYKIIEKKQPVAFWCNPISGHNTLYWYLQNLGQGPELLIRYENEEAVDDSQLPKDRFSAERLKGVDSTLKIQPAELGDSAVYLCASSLTMNTEAFFGQGTRLTVV.

V is TRBV6-5 and J is TRBJ2-1; 13 bases are a match to TRBD2. This CDR3 is 13 amino acids long. V lost 6 bases, J lost 11 bases, and 4 bases stayed unmatched. In germline, CDR1 is MNHEY, CDR2 SVGAGI. CDR3 sequence reads: CASSPGTSGKQFF. The DNA of the CDR3 is TGTGCCAGCAGCCCCGGGACTAGCGGGAAGCAGTTCTTC.

This chain links TRBV14 with TRBJ2-5, with D hard to call. Germline V gives CDR1 SGHDN, CDR2 FVKESK. Trimming cost V 0 bases and J 5 bases, with 13 bases left between them. This CDR3 has 15 amino acids. The CDR3 nucleotides are TGTGCCAGCAGCCAAGATTCTGGAGTTTGGGAGACCCAGTACTTC. It yields the protein CASSQDSGVWETQYF.

The chain carries TRBV19 and TRBJ2-2; tentative D call: TRBD1 (5 bases). Trimming took 3 bases from V and 5 from J, leaving 13 bases between them. CDR3 length: 15 residues. In germline, CDR1 is LNHDA, CDR2 SQIVND (reference sequence). The CDR3, as DNA: TGTGCCAGTAGTATCCCCAGGGATGGGACCGGGGAGCTGTTTTTT. Encoded protein: CASSIPRDGTGELFF.

This rearrangement joins TRBV9 to TRBJ1-1; 7 positions agree with TRBD1. With 1 base clipped from V and 0 bases from J, the junction kept 0 bases outside the gene matches. This CDR3 contains 14 residues. CDR1 is SGDLS, CDR2 YYNGEE, per germline. The CDR3 nucleotides read TGTGCCAGCAGCGTACAGGGGGTGAACACTGAAGCTTTCTTT. As protein: CASSVQGVNTEAFF.

This chain uses TRBV7-8 with TRBJ2-7, with TRBD2 identical over 10 bases. Losses at the gene ends were 5 bases for V and 7 bases for J; bases not matched to a gene: 11. In germline, CDR1 is SGHVS, CDR2 FQNEAQ. This CDR3 contains 15 residues. CDR3 nucleotides: TGTGCCAGCAGCCCCAGGGGGCTAGCGGGAGATGAGCAGTACTTC. Its translation: CASSPRGLAGDEQYF.

The rearrangement links TRBV9 to TRBJ2-3; D gene unclear. The CDR3 is 14 amino acids. Per the germline V gene, CDR1 is SGDLS and CDR2 is YYNGEE. The V end lost 0 bases, the J end lost 2 bases, and 7 bases lay between the germline ends. CDR3 sequence (DNA): TGTGCCAGCAGCGTAGGTGGTAACACAGATACGCAGTATTTT. Protein: CASSVGGNTDTQYF.

The rearrangement links TRBV6-5 to TRBJ1-6; possibly TRBD1 for D (6 bases). V lost 4 bases, J lost 8 bases, and 18 bases lay in between. This CDR3 has 16 amino acids. Germline values: CDR1 MNHEY, CDR2 SVGAGI. The CDR3 protein is CASSFDPQGIDSPLHF. CDR3 coding DNA: TGTGCCAGCAGTTTCGATCCTCAGGGGATTGATTCACCCCTCCACTTT.

The rearrangement joins TRBV4-1 to TRBJ2-5; D perhaps matches TRBD2 (5 bases). This CDR3 comprises 13 residues. V lost 0 bases to trimming and J lost 5 bases, with 7 bases between them. From germline, CDR1 is MGHRA and CDR2 YSYEKL. The CDR3 region has the DNA TGCGCCAGCAGCCAAGATCCGGGGGAGACCCAGTACTTC. Its protein product is CASSQDPGETQYF.

This clone was seen only a few times. This rearrangement joins TRBV28 to TRBJ1-5, with TRBD1 as a possible D gene (5 bases). CDR1 and CDR2 (germline): MDHEN, SYDVKM. V was clipped by 3 bases and J by 4 bases, with 7 bases between them. CDR3 length equals 13 residues. The CDR3: CASSFTGNQPQHF. The CDR3 DNA is TGTGCCAGCAGTTTCACAGGAAATCAGCCCCAGCATTTT.

The V gene is TRBV15, the J gene TRBJ2-3; tentatively, D is TRBD1 (6 bases). The CDR3 consists of 16 residues. The ends were cut back, 0 bases at V and 3 bases at J, with 13 bases in the middle. CDR1 LNHNV and CDR2 YYDKDF come from the germline V gene (reference sequence). CDR3 DNA: TGTGCCACCAGCAGAGATCGTAGCAGGGGTACAGATACGCAGTATTTT. This sequence encodes CATSRDRSRGTDTQYF.

This chain's CDR3 is CAISDGRGGEQFF. The CDR3 DNA sequence: TGTGCCATCAGTGACGGGAGAGGGGGTGAGCAGTTCTTC. The gene calls are TRBV10-3 and TRBJ2-1; D may match TRBD1 or TRBD2 (6 bases each). V lost 3 bases to trimming and J lost 9 bases, with 12 bases between them. The CDR3 covers 13 residues. The V gene's germline CDR1 is ENHRY and CDR2 SYGVKD.

V is TRBV4-1 and J is TRBJ2-7; tentative D call: TRBD2 (6 bases). The CDR3 sequence is 14 residues long. The germline V and J ends were trimmed by 0 bases and 6 bases, with 12 bases remaining between them. Germline V gene lookup returns CDR1 MGHRA and CDR2 YSYEKL. The DNA for the CDR3 is TGCGCCAGCAGCCAAGATTGGGGGGTCGGCGAGCAGTACTTC. This sequence encodes CASSQDWGVGEQYF.

The CDR3 nucleotides read TGTGCCAGCAGTTTACAGGGTGAGCAGTTCTTC. It translates to CASSLQGEQFF. This chain links TRBV28 with TRBJ2-1, with TRBD1 as a possible D gene (5 bases). The CDR3 is made up of 11 amino acids. The V end was cut by 2 bases, the J end by 9 bases, with 5 bases between. The germline V gene has CDR1 MDHEN and CDR2 SYDVKM.

The sample holds one count of this clone. CDR3 loop: CASSGTGCTEAFF. The CDR3 region has the DNA TGTGCCAGCAGTGGGACAGGGTGCACTGAAGCTTTCTTT. This sequence joins TRBV21-1 and TRBJ1-1; TRBD1 is the table's D call and was not checked against the DNA. TRBV21-1 constitutes a pseudogene. The CDR3 is made up of 13 amino acids.

The chain has TRBV6-5 and TRBJ1-1, with D hard to call. There are 14 residues in the CDR3. Per germline, CDR1 MNHEY and CDR2 SVGAGI. The V gene lost 7 bases and the J gene lost 0 bases, with 12 bases spanning the gap. As DNA, the CDR3 is TGTGCCAGCACGGGTGGGAAATTGAACACTGAAGCTTTCTTT. Its translation is CASTGGKLNTEAFF.

The rearrangement links TRBV15 to TRBJ1-5; D gene uncertain. The CDR3 is 19 residues long. Germline lookup yields CDR1 LNHNV and CDR2 YYDKDF (reference sequence). Trimming removed 1 base from V and 0 bases from J, with 19 bases in between. In DNA, the CDR3 is TGTGCCACCAGCAGAGCCGGCGCTTTCGGAGGCCTTAGCAATCAGCCCCAGCATTTT. Encoded protein: CATSRAGAFGGLSNQPQHF.

The chain employs TRBV5-1 and TRBJ2-6; D may be TRBD1 (6 bases). CDR3 length equals 16 residues. V was pared by 3 bases and J by 4 bases, with 14 bases between. Germline assignment: CDR1 SGHRS and CDR2 YFSETQ. CDR3 residues: CASSYGQSSGANVLTF. Written as DNA, the CDR3 is TGCGCCAGCAGCTACGGACAGTCCTCCGGGGCCAACGTCCTGACTTTC.

This rearrangement joins TRBV5-1 to TRBJ1-1, with D unresolved. The CDR3 has 12 residues. Trimming took 5 bases from V and 5 from J, leaving 10 bases between them. Germline V CDR1 and CDR2: SGHRS, YFSETQ. CDR3 sequence (DNA): TGCGCCAGCAGGCACGGTCAGACTGAAGCTTTCTTT. Protein: CASRHGQTEAFF.

The chain joins TRBV19 to TRBJ2-2, with 8 nucleotides matching TRBD1. J lost 5 bases, V lost 9 bases, and 5 bases had no gene match. This CDR3 region has 13 residues. CDR1 is LNHDA, CDR2 SQIVND, per germline (reference sequence). The CDR3 DNA follows: TGTGCCAGCCGGACAGGGACTACCGGGGAGCTGTTTTTT. As protein: CASRTGTTGELFF.

This chain uses TRBV6-6 with TRBJ1-3; perhaps TRBD1 as D (5 bases). This CDR3 has 13 residues. CDR1 and CDR2 (germline): MNHNY, SVGAGI (reference sequence). V was shortened by 7 bases and J by 8 bases, with 15 bases between the two germline ends. The CDR3 nucleotides read TGTGCCAGCACCACACACGGGACGGACACCATATATTTT. Translation: CASTTHGTDTIYF.

This rearrangement joins TRBV19 to TRBJ2-7, with D perhaps TRBD1 (6 bases). The CDR3 runs to 14 residues. In germline, CDR1 is LNHDA, CDR2 SQIVND (reference sequence). V shed 3 bases and J shed 0 bases, with 9 bases lying between them. The CDR3 bases are TGTGCCAGTAGTATCGACAGGAGCTCCTACGAGCAGTACTTC. Translating it yields CASSIDRSSYEQYF.

This chain links TRBV9 with TRBJ1-2, with TRBD1 matching over 7 bases. The germline CDR1 and CDR2 sequences are SGDLS and YYNGEE. The junction had 7 bases not matched to a gene; V was cut back by 7 bases and J by 7 bases. The CDR3 length is 12 residues. Here the CDR3 DNA reads TGTGCCAGCGGAGGGGGCGCAGGTGGCTACACCTTC. Encoded protein: CASGGGAGGYTF.

The chain has TRBV6-1 and TRBJ1-1; D unclear. Looked up from germline, CDR1 is MNHNS and CDR2 is SASEGT. This CDR3 comprises 13 residues. V was trimmed by 3 bases and J by 1 base, leaving 6 bases between them. CDR3: CASSDAGNTEAFF. DNA of the CDR3: TGTGCCAGCAGTGACGCGGGGAACACTGAAGCTTTCTTT.

The chain uses TRBV7-2 and TRBJ1-2; TRBD1 agrees at 8 bases. Looked up from germline, CDR1 is SGHTA and CDR2 is FQGNSA. V was clipped by 5 bases and J by 6 bases; unmatched bases: 11. This CDR3 has 15 amino acids. In nucleotides, the CDR3 is TGTGCCAGCAGCCCCAGGGCGGACAGGGAGAATGGCTACACCTTC. Its protein product is CASSPRADRENGYTF.

This chain joins TRBV25-1 and TRBJ2-1; maybe TRBD1 (5 bases). Trimming shortened V by 7 bases and J by 9 bases, and 13 bases separated the two germline ends. This CDR3 comprises 12 residues. Germline V CDR1 and CDR2: MGHDK, SYGVNS. The CDR3 sequence is CASTDQGTEQFF. The CDR3, as DNA: TGTGCCAGCACTGACCAGGGAACTGAGCAGTTCTTC.

This rearrangement joins TRBV29-1 to TRBJ2-1; TRBD2 is a possible D gene (7 bases). This CDR3 has 16 residues. Trimming removed 4 bases at V and 3 bases at J, with 19 bases between. Germline values: CDR1 SQVTM, CDR2 ANQGSEA. The CDR3 nucleotides are TGCAGCGTTGTTCTAGGGGGGGGAGGCGTCTACAATGAGCAGTTCTTC. This gives the protein CSVVLGGGGVYNEQFF.

The chain has TRBV5-1 and TRBJ2-1, with 14 positions matching TRBD2. Germline CDR1 SGHRS, CDR2 YFSETQ. The CDR3 loop spans 16 amino acids. V lost 2 bases to trimming and J lost 9 bases; unmatched junction nucleotides: 7. The CDR3 sequence is CASSFRGLAGDPEQFF. In DNA, the CDR3 is TGCGCCAGCAGCTTTCGGGGACTAGCGGGAGACCCTGAGCAGTTCTTC.

The rearrangement joins TRBV13 to TRBJ1-6, with 9 bases lining up with TRBD1. The V segment lost 5 bases and the J segment 8 bases; nucleotides outside the gene matches: 10. The CDR3 consists of 16 residues. Germline loops: CDR1 PRHDT, CDR2 FYEKMQ (reference sequence). The chain's CDR3 is CASSAPGQGGDSPLHF. The CDR3 nucleotides are TGTGCCAGCAGCGCCCCGGGACAGGGAGGGGATTCACCCCTCCACTTT.

The chain has TRBV7-8 and TRBJ2-1, with a weak D call TRBD1 (5 bases). The V end lost 2 bases, the J end lost 10 bases, and 12 bases lay between the germline ends. Germline V lookup: CDR1 SGHVS, CDR2 FQNEAQ. This CDR3 spans 13 amino acids. The DNA of the CDR3 is TGTGCCAGCAGCTTATCTCGCAGGGCCGAGCAGTTCTTC. Its translation: CASSLSRRAEQFF.